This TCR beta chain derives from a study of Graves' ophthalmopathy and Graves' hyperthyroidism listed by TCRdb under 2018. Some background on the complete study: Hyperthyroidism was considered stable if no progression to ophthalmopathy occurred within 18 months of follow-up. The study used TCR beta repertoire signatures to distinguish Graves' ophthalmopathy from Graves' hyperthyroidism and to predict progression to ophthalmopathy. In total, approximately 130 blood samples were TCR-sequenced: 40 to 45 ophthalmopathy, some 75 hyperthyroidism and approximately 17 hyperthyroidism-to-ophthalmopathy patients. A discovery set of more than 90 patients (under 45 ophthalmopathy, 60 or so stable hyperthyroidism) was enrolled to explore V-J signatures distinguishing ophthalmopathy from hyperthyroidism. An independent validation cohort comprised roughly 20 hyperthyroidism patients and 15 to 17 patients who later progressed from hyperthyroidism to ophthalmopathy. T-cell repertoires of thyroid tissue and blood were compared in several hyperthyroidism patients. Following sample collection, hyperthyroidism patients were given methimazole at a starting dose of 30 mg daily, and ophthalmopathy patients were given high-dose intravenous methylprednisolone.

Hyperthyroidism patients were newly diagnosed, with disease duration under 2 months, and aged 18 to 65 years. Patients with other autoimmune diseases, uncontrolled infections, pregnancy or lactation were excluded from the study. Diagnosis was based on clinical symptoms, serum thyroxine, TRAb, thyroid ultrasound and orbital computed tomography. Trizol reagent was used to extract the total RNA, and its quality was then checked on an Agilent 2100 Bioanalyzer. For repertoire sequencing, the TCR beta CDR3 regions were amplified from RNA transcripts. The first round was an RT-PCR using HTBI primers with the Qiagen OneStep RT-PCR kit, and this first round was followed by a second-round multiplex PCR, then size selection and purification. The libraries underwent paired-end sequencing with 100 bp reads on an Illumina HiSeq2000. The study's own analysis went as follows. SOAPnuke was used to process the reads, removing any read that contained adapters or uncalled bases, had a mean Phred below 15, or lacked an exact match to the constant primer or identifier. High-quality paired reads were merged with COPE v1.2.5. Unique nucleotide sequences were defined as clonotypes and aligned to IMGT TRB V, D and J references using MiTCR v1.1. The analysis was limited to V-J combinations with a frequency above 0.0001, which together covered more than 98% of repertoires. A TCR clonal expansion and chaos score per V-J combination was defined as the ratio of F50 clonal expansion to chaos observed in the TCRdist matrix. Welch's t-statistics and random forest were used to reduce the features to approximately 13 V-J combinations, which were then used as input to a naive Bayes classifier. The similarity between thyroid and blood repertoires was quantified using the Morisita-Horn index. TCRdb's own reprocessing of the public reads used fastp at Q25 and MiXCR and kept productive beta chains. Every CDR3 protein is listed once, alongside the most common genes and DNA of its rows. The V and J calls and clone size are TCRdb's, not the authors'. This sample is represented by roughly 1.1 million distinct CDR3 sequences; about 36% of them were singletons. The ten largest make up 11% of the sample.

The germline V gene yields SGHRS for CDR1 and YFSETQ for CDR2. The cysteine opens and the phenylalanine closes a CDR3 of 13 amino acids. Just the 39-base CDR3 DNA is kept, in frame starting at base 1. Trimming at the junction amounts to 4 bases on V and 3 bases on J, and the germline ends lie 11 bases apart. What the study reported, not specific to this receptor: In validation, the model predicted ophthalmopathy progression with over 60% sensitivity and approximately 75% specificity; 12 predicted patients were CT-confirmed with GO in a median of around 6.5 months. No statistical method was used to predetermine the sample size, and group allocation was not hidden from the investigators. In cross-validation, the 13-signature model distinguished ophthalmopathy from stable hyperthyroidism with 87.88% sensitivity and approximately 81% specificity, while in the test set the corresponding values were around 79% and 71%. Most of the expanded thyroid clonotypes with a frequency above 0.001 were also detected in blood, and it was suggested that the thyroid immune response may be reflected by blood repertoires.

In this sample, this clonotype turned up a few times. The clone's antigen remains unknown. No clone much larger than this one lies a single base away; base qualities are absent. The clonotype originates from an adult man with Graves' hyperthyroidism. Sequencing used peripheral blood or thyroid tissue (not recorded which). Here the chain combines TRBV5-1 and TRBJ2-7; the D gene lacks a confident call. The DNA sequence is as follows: TGCGCCAGCAGCGCATTAAATGACTACGAGCAGTACTTC. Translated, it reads CASSALNDYEQYF.